This entry lists 3 T cell receptor beta chains sequenced from one sample in a study of beta chain features in type 1 diabetes. The authors reverse transcribed all of the isolated RNA, so sequencing captured expressed TCRB transcripts. Produced via immunoSEQ multiplex PCR; TCRdb's table is partial and in-frame only. The sample holds 350,000 or so clones; roughly a fifth are singletons and the top ten take 0.044%. Sequenced material: naive CD4+ T cells from blood. The receptors derive from a woman younger than 30 in good health.

This clone was detected only a few times. V is TRBV7-2 and J is TRBJ2-2, with a tentative D call TRBD1 (5 bases). The length of the CDR3 is 13 residues. Germline values: CDR1 SGHTA, CDR2 FQGNSA. Trimming removed 3 bases from V and 5 bases from J, with 7 bases in between. The CDR3 sequence is CASSLPGTGELFF. The CDR3 DNA reads as TGTGCCAGCAGCTTGCCAGGGACCGGGGAGCTGTTTTTT.

This clone was found a few times. Other DNA sequences of this sample code for an identical CDR3. This chain joins TRBV5-4 and TRBJ2-3, with 7 bases identical to TRBD2. J gave up 0 bases and V 4 bases, and 5 bases lay outside the gene matches. CDR3 size: 15 residues. Germline V gene lookup returns CDR1 SGHNT and CDR2 YYREEE (reference sequence). The DNA for the CDR3 is TGTGCCAGCAGCCGATCTAGCGGTAGCACAGATACGCAGTATTTT. Amino acids: CASSRSSGSTDTQYF.

This clone was counted only a few times. V and J are TRBV7-2 and TRBJ2-5, with 8 bases lining up with TRBD2. Losses at the gene ends were 5 bases for V and 4 bases for J; bases not matched to a gene: 6. The length of the CDR3 is 14 residues. CDR1 is SGHTA, CDR2 FQGNSA, per germline. The CDR3 DNA sequence: TGTGCCAGCAGCACTCGTAGCGGGGCAGAGACCCAGTACTTC. Protein sequence: CASSTRSGAETQYF. The full variable domain, its missing parts supplied by reference TRBV7-2 and TRBJ2-5, is GAGVSQSPSNKVTEKGKDVELRCDPISGHTALYWYRQSLGQGLEFLIYFQGNSAPDKSGLPSDRFSAERTGGSVSTLTIQRTQQEDSAVYLCASSTRSGAETQYFGPGTRLLVL.